The rows below give T cell receptor beta chains drawn from one sample of a study of cytomegalovirus exposure and HLA in healthy donors. Assay used: immunoSEQ multiplex PCR; TCRdb lists only in-frame clones, some missing. In the table there are under 250,000 clones, 60% to 80% of which are singletons. The sequenced sample consisted of PBMCs. These receptors were collected from a male donor in good health and CMV-seronegative. Each CDR3 is given with its conserved first and last residue. A D gene is named only where the DNA matches it firmly. Size is stated for part of the rows, as once, few or many counts, or as a class when the clone is expanded.

len,d_gene,j_gene,abundance,v_gene,CDR3nt,CDR3aa
15,NA,TRBJ1-1,NA,TRBV7-6,TGTGCCAGCAGCTTAGCCGGGGTGGGTAACACTGAAGCTTTCTTT,CASSLAGVGNTEAFF
21,NA,TRBJ1-4,NA,TRBV21-1,TGTGCCAGCCGCACCGGGACAGGGGGCGACCCGACATTTGGGTTTAATGAAAAACTGTTTTTT,CASRTGTGGDPTFGFNEKLFF
14,NA,TRBJ1-6,once,TRBV7-8,TGTGCCAGCAGCTTACCCGGGGGAAATTCACCCCTCCACTTT,CASSLPGGNSPLHF
12,NA,TRBJ2-7,NA,TRBV28,TGTGCCAGCACGGCGGGTACCTACGAGCAGTACTTC,CASTAGTYEQYF
16,NA,TRBJ2-7,NA,TRBV4-1,TGCGCCAGCAGCCAAAGAACCCGAACGGTTACCTACGAGCAGTACTTC,CASSQRTRTVTYEQYF
13,TRBD1,TRBJ2-5,NA,TRBV5-1,TGCGCCAGCAGCGTCAGGGGGCGAGAGACCCAGTACTTC,CASSVRGRETQYF
16,TRBD2,TRBJ2-1,NA,TRBV27,TGTGCCAGCAGGGGATCTAGCGGGAGCTCCTACAATGAGCAGTTCTTC,CASRGSSGSSYNEQFF
15,NA,TRBJ2-7,NA,TRBV5-4,TGTGCCAGCAGCCCCGGGGGACGGGGACCCTACGAGCAGTACTTC,CASSPGGRGPYEQYF
14,NA,TRBJ1-1,NA,TRBV7-9,TGTGCCAGCAGCTCTTCCGGGGGGGACACTGAAGCTTTCTTT,CASSSSGGDTEAFF
13,NA,TRBJ1-1,NA,TRBV9,TGTGCCAGCAGCGTAGTGGAGGGGACTGAAGCTTTCTTT,CASSVVEGTEAFF
15,TRBD1,TRBJ1-2,NA,TRBV28,TGTGCCAGCAGAACCCCGGGACAGGGGAACTATGGCTACACCTTC,CASRTPGQGNYGYTF
16,NA,TRBJ1-5,NA,TRBV11-2,TGTGCCAGCAGCCCCGAACCGGGGGGCCCTCATCAGCCCCAGCATTTT,CASSPEPGGPHQPQHF
15,TRBD1,TRBJ1-3,NA,TRBV7-9,TGTGCCAGCACAGACAGGGGAAGCGGTGGAAACACCATATATTTT,CASTDRGSGGNTIYF
14,NA,TRBJ1-4,NA,TRBV6-5,TGTGCCAGCAGTTTCGGGGGGAGCGGTGAAAAACTGTTTTTT,CASSFGGSGEKLFF
12,NA,TRBJ1-5,NA,TRBV5-6,TGTGCCAGCAGCTTGGCAGGCCAGCCCCAGCATTTT,CASSLAGQPQHF
15,NA,TRBJ2-2,NA,TRBV6-5,TGTGCCAGCAGTGGGGGGGACACCTCCACCGGGGAGCTGTTTTTT,CASSGGDTSTGELFF
13,NA,TRBJ2-5,NA,TRBV7-9,TGTGCCAGCAGCCACGTCCCACTAGAAGTACAGTACTTC,CASSHVPLEVQYF
16,NA,TRBJ2-6,few,TRBV5-1,TGCGCCAGCAGCTTGATGGGGGCCTCTGGGGCCAACGTCCTGACTTTC,CASSLMGASGANVLTF
14,NA,TRBJ2-1,NA,TRBV7-3,TGTGCCAGCAGCGGGATCGCAGGGTCGCATGAGCAGTTCTTC,CASSGIAGSHEQFF
17,NA,TRBJ2-7,NA,TRBV7-2,TGTGCCAGCAGCTTAGTTCTCCCTCAATTAGTGGGGGGCGAGCAGTACTTC,CASSLVLPQLVGGEQYF
12,NA,TRBJ1-2,NA,TRBV28,TGTGCCACTGCATGGAGTAACTATGGCTACACCTTC,CATAWSNYGYTF
14,TRBD1,TRBJ1-4,once,TRBV28,TGTGCCAGCAGAGGGGGCTTATCTAATGAAAAACTGTTTTTT,CASRGGLSNEKLFF
18,TRBD2,TRBJ2-3,NA,TRBV7-9,TGTGCCAGCAGTGAACCACCCAGTAGCGGGAGGAATCAAGATACGCAGTATTTT,CASSEPPSSGRNQDTQYF
15,NA,TRBJ1-2,NA,TRBV27,TGTGCCAGCAGTTCCCCGGGGGGATGGTACTATGGCTACACCTTC,CASSSPGGWYYGYTF
14,NA,TRBJ2-2,once,TRBV19,TGTGCCAGTAGCTACCTCGGTGGTACCGGGGAGCTGTTTTTT,CASSYLGGTGELFF
15,NA,TRBJ1-2,once,TRBV9,TGTGCCAGCAGCGTAGGCGCAGGATCTAACTATGGCTACACCTTC,CASSVGAGSNYGYTF
17,TRBD1,TRBJ1-5,NA,TRBV5-6,TGTGCCAGCAGCTCCCCGAAGGACAGGGAAAGCAATCAGCCCCAGCATTTT,CASSSPKDRESNQPQHF
16,NA,TRBJ2-7,NA,TRBV28,TGTGCCAGCAGTTTATTATCGGCTAGCCTCTCCTACGAGCAGTACTTC,CASSLLSASLSYEQYF
15,NA,TRBJ1-2,few,TRBV18,TGTGCCAGCTCACTTCGAAAGGGGAATAACTATGGCTACACCTTC,CASSLRKGNNYGYTF